This T cell receptor (beta chain) was recorded in a study of identical twins. In germline, CDR1 is MNHEY, CDR2 SVGAGI. The CDR3 runs 14 residues. Trimming left V 4 bases short and J 4 bases short, with 13 bases between. Turning to this clonotype: Its antigen is not identified.

TCRdb re-derived calls from the 5' RACE reads in MiXCR, one entry per CDR3 protein. This sample yields 1.5 million to 2 million distinct CDR3 sequences, of which less than 35% are seen a single time; around 0.25% belongs to the top ten. General study results and limits: Recombination models fit unrelated individuals' TCR alpha sharing but underestimated twins'. Part of the zero-insertion signal could reflect confounding by invariant MAIT and iNKT cells.

Material for sequencing was cord blood. This chain uses TRBV6-5 with TRBJ1-1; D may be TRBD1 (6 bases). This receptor was taken from a newborn girl in good health. The CDR3 region has the DNA TGTGCCAGCAGTTGGAGGGGGAGTGGCACTGAAGCTTTCTTT. This codes for CASSWRGSGTEAFF.